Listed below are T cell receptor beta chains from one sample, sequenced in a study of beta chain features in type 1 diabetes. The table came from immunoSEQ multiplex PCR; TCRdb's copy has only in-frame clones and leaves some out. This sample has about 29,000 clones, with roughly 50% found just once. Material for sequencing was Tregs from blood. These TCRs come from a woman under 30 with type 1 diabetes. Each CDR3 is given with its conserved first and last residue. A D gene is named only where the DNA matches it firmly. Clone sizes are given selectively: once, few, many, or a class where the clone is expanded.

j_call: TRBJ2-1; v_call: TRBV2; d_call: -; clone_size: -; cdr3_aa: CASSEVRGSFILGNEQFF; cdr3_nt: TGTGCCAGCAGTGAAGTCAGGGGATCTTTTATATTAGGTAATGAGCAGTTCTTC
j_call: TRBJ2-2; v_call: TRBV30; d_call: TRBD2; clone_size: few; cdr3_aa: CAWGLAGVSLNTGELFF; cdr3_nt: TGTGCCTGGGGACTAGCGGGAGTGTCCTTGAACACCGGGGAGCTGTTTTTT
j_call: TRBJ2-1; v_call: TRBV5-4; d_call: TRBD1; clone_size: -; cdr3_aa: CASSLGTGVDYNEQFF; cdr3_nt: TGTGCCAGCAGCCTGGGGACAGGCGTCGACTACAATGAGCAGTTCTTC
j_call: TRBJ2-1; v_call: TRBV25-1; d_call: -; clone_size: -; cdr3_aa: CASSPLAGDEQFF; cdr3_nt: TGTGCCAGCAGTCCCCTAGCAGGGGATGAGCAGTTCTTC
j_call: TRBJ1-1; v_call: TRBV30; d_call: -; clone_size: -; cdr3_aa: CAWSVGRAVAFF; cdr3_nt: TGTGCCTGGAGTGTAGGCAGGGCTGTAGCTTTCTTT
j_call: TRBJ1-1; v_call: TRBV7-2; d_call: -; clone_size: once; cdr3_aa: CASSLSPGAEAFF; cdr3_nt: TGTGCCAGCAGCTTATCACCAGGTGCTGAAGCTTTCTTT
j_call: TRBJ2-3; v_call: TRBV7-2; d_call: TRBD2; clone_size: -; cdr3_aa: CASSLTLAGAGTDTQYF; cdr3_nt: TGTGCCAGCAGCTTGACTCTAGCGGGAGCGGGCACAGATACGCAGTATTTT
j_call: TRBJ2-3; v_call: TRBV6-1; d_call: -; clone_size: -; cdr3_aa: CASSEMIQTDTQYF; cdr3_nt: TGTGCCAGCAGTGAAATGATACAGACAGATACGCAGTATTTT
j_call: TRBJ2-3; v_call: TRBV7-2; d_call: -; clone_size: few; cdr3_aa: CASSLGPGGSTDTQYF; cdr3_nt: TGTGCCAGCAGCTTAGGTCCTGGCGGAAGCACAGATACGCAGTATTTT
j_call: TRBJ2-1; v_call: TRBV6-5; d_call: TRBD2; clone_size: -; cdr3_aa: CASSYGTSGSYNEQFF; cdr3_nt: TGTGCCAGCAGTTATGGGACTAGCGGATCCTACAATGAGCAGTTCTTC
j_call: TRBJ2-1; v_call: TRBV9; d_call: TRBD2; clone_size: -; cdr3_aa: CASSVGHGAGVYNEQFF; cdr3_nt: TGTGCCAGCAGCGTAGGACATGGGGCGGGGGTTTACAATGAGCAGTTCTTC
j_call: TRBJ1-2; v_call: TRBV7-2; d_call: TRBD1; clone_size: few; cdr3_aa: CASSLGTQGADGYTF; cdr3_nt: TGTGCCAGCAGCTTAGGGACCCAGGGGGCAGATGGCTACACCTTC
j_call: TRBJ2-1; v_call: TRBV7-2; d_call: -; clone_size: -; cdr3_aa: CASSLASASYNEQFF; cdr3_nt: TGTGCCAGCAGCTTAGCTAGCGCCTCCTACAATGAGCAGTTCTTC
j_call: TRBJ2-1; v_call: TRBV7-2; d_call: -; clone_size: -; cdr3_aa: CASSRQSDEQFF; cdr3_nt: TGTGCCAGCAGCAGACAGAGCGATGAGCAGTTCTTC
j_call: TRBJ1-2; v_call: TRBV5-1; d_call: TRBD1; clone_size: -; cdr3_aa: CASSLGQGRGYTF; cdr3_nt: TGCGCCAGCAGCCTTGGACAGGGGAGAGGCTACACCTTC
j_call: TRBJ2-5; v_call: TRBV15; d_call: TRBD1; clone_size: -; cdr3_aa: CATSKGQAGETQYF; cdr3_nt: TGTGCCACCAGCAAAGGACAGGCGGGAGAGACCCAGTACTTC
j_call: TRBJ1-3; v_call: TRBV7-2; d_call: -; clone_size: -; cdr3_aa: CASSPRGSGNTIYF; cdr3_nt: TGTGCCAGCAGCCCCCGGGGCTCTGGAAACACCATATATTTT
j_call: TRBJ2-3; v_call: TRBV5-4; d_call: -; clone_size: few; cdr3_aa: CASSYGAQDTQYF; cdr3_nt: TGTGCCAGCAGCTACGGTGCACAGGATACGCAGTATTTT